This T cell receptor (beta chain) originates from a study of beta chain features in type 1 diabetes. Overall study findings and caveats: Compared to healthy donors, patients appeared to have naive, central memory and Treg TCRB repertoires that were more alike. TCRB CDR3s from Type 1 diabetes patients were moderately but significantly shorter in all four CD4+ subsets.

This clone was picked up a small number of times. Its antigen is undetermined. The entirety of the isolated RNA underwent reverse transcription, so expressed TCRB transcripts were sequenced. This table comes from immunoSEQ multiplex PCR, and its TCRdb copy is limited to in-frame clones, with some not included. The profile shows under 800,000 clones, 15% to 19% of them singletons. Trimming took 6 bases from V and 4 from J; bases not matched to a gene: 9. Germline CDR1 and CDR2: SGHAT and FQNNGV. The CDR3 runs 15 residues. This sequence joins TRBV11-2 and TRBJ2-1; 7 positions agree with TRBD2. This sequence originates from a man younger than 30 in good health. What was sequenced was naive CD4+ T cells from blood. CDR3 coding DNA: TGTGCCAGCAGACTTTTTGGACTAGTGTACAATGAGCAGTTCTTC. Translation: CASRLFGLVYNEQFF.